Below, one TCR beta chain is given with its context. Per the original data handling: Estimates of nucleated cell counts were drawn from the amplification of reference gene primers. Repertoires were generated with immunoSEQ multiplex PCR, while TCRdb's copy carries only in-frame clones and drops some. Clone size and V and J calls were adopted from that table, with D and trimming inferred from the DNA. The sample lists some 290,000 clones; about 85% were seen once. Germline-derived CDR1 and CDR2 are SGHDT and YYEEEE. CDR3 length equals 12 residues. Trimming removed 0 bases from V and 3 bases from J, with 3 bases in between. The data are from a study of blood T cell repertoires in COVID-19.

This sequence was found in a man aged 18 to 29 with active or convalescent COVID-19. This chain connects TRBV5-6 to TRBJ1-1; D unclear. The sample was peripheral blood. CDR3 loop: CASSLGHTEAFF. Here the CDR3 DNA reads TGTGCCAGCAGCTTGGGGCACACTGAAGCTTTCTTT.